This TCR beta chain originates from a study of OX40 agonist ivuxolimab in advanced cancers. Study summary: Patients received ivuxolimab, an agonistic anti-OX40 (CD134) antibody.

Germline V gives CDR1 SGHNT, CDR2 YYREEE (reference sequence). Losses at the gene ends were 4 bases for V and 5 bases for J; bases not matched to a gene: 8. The CDR3 runs 16 residues. Assay: immunoSEQ multiplex PCR; the TCRdb copy retains only in-frame clones and omits some. The sample carries 65,000 to 75,000 clones, approximately 78% recorded once. Study-level results: More expanded clones were seen, on average, in CD8+ T cells than in CD4+. Among patients with partial responses at 0.1-3.0 mg/kg, clonal expansion was among the lowest.

Of note for this clone: The target antigen is unknown.

Here the sequenced sample was CD4+ or CD8+ T cells sorted from blood, taken in a trial of the OX40 agonist ivuxolimab. The rearrangement joins TRBV5-4 to TRBJ2-1; TRBD2 matches at 11 bases. The origin of this receptor is an adult with an advanced solid tumor such as melanoma, head and neck, liver or kidney cancer. The CDR3 DNA sequence: TGTGCCAGCAGCCCGGGCGGGACTAGCGGACACAATGAGCAGTTCTTC. This codes for CASSPGGTSGHNEQFF. The full variable domain, in which reference TRBV5-4 and TRBJ2-1 provide the parts outside the CDR3, is ETGVTQSPTHLIKTRGQQVTLRCSSQSGHNTVSWYQQALGQGPQFIFQYYREEENGRGNFPPRFSGLQFPNYSSELNVNALELDDSALYLCASSPGGTSGHNEQFFGPGTRLTVL.